These 17 T cell receptor beta chains were all obtained from the same sample, sequenced in a study of technical replicates of blood from a handful of donors. Method: immunoSEQ multiplex PCR; TCRdb's copy keeps in-frame clones and lacks some. The top ten clones hold roughly 5.8% of a sample with approximately 58,000 clones, roughly 84% of them seen once. The sequenced sample consisted of PBMCs. These receptors were collected from a human donor in good health. Some clones in this sample may be carry-over from other donors' samples.

J is TRBJ1-5 and V is TRBV4-3, with no clear D. V was shortened by 1 base and J by 9 bases, with 10 bases between the two germline ends. The CDR3 contains 13 residues. CDR1 is LGHNA and CDR2 is YSLEER in the germline V gene. Here the CDR3 reads CASSQVRGMPQHF. CDR3 DNA: TGCGCCAGCAGCCAAGTTAGAGGGATGCCCCAGCATTTT.

To note about this clone: The junction departs from the called germline gene at one end, perhaps through a read error. The J gene is TRBJ2-3, the V gene TRBV7-2; D unresolved. This CDR3 region has 11 residues. Germline CDR1 and CDR2: SGHTA and FQGNSA. CDR3 protein: CASTPFAAVHF. DNA for the CDR3: TGTGCCAGCACGCCGTTTGCTGCGGTTCATTTT.

V and J are TRBV4-3 and TRBJ2-3, with D unclear. Trimming removed 2 bases from V and 4 bases from J, with 16 bases in between. Germline V gives CDR1 LGHNA, CDR2 YSLEER. The CDR3 runs to 16 residues. The CDR3 is CASSQSDSLWADTQYF. The CDR3 DNA reads as TGCGCCAGCAGCCAAAGTGACTCACTTTGGGCAGATACGCAGTATTTT.

This clone occurred once. The CDR3 bases are TGTGCCAGCAGTTGGGAGGGACAAGTTTCCTATGGCTACACCTTC. It yields the protein CASSWEGQVSYGYTF. The chain uses TRBV2 and TRBJ1-2; a weak D match, TRBD1 (6 bases). This CDR3 is built from 15 residues. The V end lost 5 bases, the J end lost 4 bases, and 17 bases lay between the germline ends. Looked up from germline, CDR1 is SNHLY and CDR2 is FYNNEI.

The CDR3: CASSYSQGFGSPLHF. The DNA of the CDR3 is TGTGCCAGCAGTTACTCGCAGGGGTTTGGTTCACCCCTCCACTTT. This rearrangement joins TRBV6-5 to TRBJ1-6; D is possibly TRBD1 (6 bases). Deletions cut 0 bases from V and 9 bases from J, with 12 bases between. Germline CDR1 and CDR2: MNHEY and SVGAGI. CDR3 length equals 15 residues.

This sequence joins TRBV5-4 and TRBJ1-1; D unresolved. Trimming cost V 4 bases and J 7 bases, with 23 bases left between them. Germline CDR1 and CDR2: SGHNT and YYREEE (reference sequence). CDR3 length equals 16 residues. CDR3 DNA: TGTGCCAGCAGCCCTACTTCGGGAAGGAGGAGTGATGAAGCTTTCTTT. It is translated as CASSPTSGRRSDEAFF.

The chain is built from TRBV9 and TRBJ2-7; D may be TRBD2 (6 bases). Germline V CDR1 and CDR2: SGDLS, YYNGEE. There are 16 residues in the CDR3. V lost 0 bases, J lost 5 bases, and 18 bases lay in between. CDR3 loop: CASSVGRGNPRDEQYF. The DNA for the CDR3 is TGTGCCAGCAGCGTAGGGCGGGGCAACCCTAGGGACGAGCAGTACTTC.

The chain links TRBV7-9 to TRBJ2-2, with D possibly TRBD2 on 6 matching bases. The germline CDR1 and CDR2 sequences are SEHNR and FQNEAQ (reference sequence). The CDR3 is made up of 14 amino acids. V was clipped by 5 bases and J by 6 bases, with 13 bases between them. CDR3 sequence: CASSRAGGSGELFF. The DNA of the CDR3 is TGTGCCAGCAGCCGCGCTGGGGGGTCCGGGGAGCTGTTTTTT.

This rearrangement joins TRBV5-6 to TRBJ2-1; D uncertain. Germline assignment: CDR1 SGHDT and CDR2 YYEEEE. The V and J ends lost 1 base and 13 bases respectively, with 12 bases between them. This CDR3 contains 12 residues. CDR3 nucleotides: TGTGCCAGCAGCTTGTGGAGCCACGATCAGTTCTTC. Its translation: CASSLWSHDQFF.

J is TRBJ2-7 and V is TRBV5-5; D is perhaps TRBD2 (5 bases). The V end lost 5 bases, the J end lost 1 base, and 13 bases lay between the germline ends. Per germline, CDR1 SGHKS and CDR2 YYEKEE (reference sequence). This CDR3 has 14 amino acids. Here the CDR3 reads CASRRPGSSYEQYF. As DNA, the CDR3 is TGTGCCAGCAGGCGTCCTGGGAGTTCCTACGAGCAGTACTTC.

The chain has TRBV4-3 and TRBJ2-7; possibly TRBD2 for D (6 bases). This CDR3 has 14 amino acids. Between the trimmed V and J ends, which lost 0 bases and 5 bases, there was a span of 11 bases. Germline values: CDR1 LGHNA, CDR2 YSLEER. CDR3 loop: CASSQDGGLDEQYF. The CDR3 DNA reads as TGCGCCAGCAGCCAAGATGGGGGGTTAGACGAGCAGTACTTC.

This chain uses TRBV5-1 with TRBJ2-7, with D possibly matching TRBD1 (6 bases). This CDR3 contains 14 residues. The germline gives CDR1 SGHRS, CDR2 YFSETQ. Trimming cost V 2 bases and J 2 bases, with 11 bases left between them. CDR3 sequence: CASSLRDTPYEQYF. The CDR3 DNA reads as TGCGCCAGCAGCTTACGGGACACCCCCTACGAGCAGTACTTC.

The chain combines TRBV7-2 with TRBJ2-1, with D tentatively TRBD1 (6 bases). The V gene's germline CDR1 is SGHTA and CDR2 FQGNSA. Trimming took 7 bases from V and 10 from J, leaving 14 bases between them. The CDR3 runs 12 residues. The DNA for the CDR3 is TGTGCCAGCACCCTGACAGGAGAAGAGCAGTTCTTC. Its protein product is CASTLTGEEQFF. The entire variable domain, with the rest obtained from reference TRBV7-2 and TRBJ2-1, is as follows: GAGVSQSPSNKVTEKGKDVELRCDPISGHTALYWYRQSLGQGLEFLIYFQGNSAPDKSGLPSDRFSAERTGGSVSTLTIQRTQQEDSAVYLCASTLTGEEQFFGPGTRLTVL.

The chain employs TRBV28 and TRBJ1-2; D possibly corresponds to TRBD1 (6 bases). Trimming took 6 bases from V and 4 from J, leaving 15 bases between them. This CDR3 is 14 amino acids long. CDR1 is MDHEN, CDR2 SYDVKM, per germline. The CDR3 here is CASSPTGGGYGYTF. The CDR3 bases are TGTGCCAGCAGCCCTACGGGGGGCGGCTATGGCTACACCTTC.

J is TRBJ2-7 and V is TRBV19, with a tentative D call TRBD2 (6 bases). This CDR3 region has 15 residues. Germline V lookup: CDR1 LNHDA, CDR2 SQIVND (reference sequence). The V gene lost 7 bases and the J gene lost 3 bases, with 19 bases spanning the gap. The CDR3, as DNA: TGTGCCAGTAAGGGCGAAAAAGGAGGGGACTACGAGCAGTACTTC. Protein sequence: CASKGEKGGDYEQYF.

This chain's CDR3 is CASSQASTGGYTF. As DNA, the CDR3 is TGTGCCAGCAGCCAAGCCTCGACGGGAGGCTACACCTTC. This rearrangement joins TRBV9 to TRBJ1-2; no clear D. The germline V gene has CDR1 SGDLS and CDR2 YYNGEE. The CDR3 has 13 amino acids. Trimming took 4 bases from V and 8 from J, leaving 15 bases between them.

The rearrangement joins TRBV7-2 to TRBJ2-1; D is perhaps TRBD2 (6 bases). V lost 5 bases and J lost 1, with 18 bases in between. Germline CDR1 is SGHTA and CDR2 is FQGNSA. The CDR3 is 17 amino acids. The CDR3 DNA is TGTGCCAGCAGCCTATACCGGGGGACTGGGTCCTACAATGAGCAGTTCTTC. The encoded protein is CASSLYRGTGSYNEQFF.